This entry lists 19 T cell receptor beta chains sequenced from one sample in a study of blood T cells in healthy people across ages. Then a second PCR, running roughly 6 to 11 cycles, was carried out with a sample-barcoded 5' primer and a J-beta primer mix. TCRdb re-derived calls from the 5' RACE reads in MiXCR, one entry per CDR3 protein. This table holds 600,000 to 1,000,000 distinct CDR3 sequences, around 25% found once. The same specimen was also included in a second study, on T cells of mothers and their children.

Sequencing was done on a sample of blood. Receptor source: a boy younger than 18 in good health.

This clonotype was seen a few times. This rearrangement joins TRBV5-6 to TRBJ2-1, with 7 bases matching TRBD2. V lost 1 base to trimming and J lost 8 bases; unmatched junction nucleotides: 6. The CDR3 consists of 14 residues. In germline, CDR1 is SGHDT, CDR2 YYEEEE. The CDR3 DNA reads as TGTGCCAGCAGCTTGCCAGGGACTACTTATGAGCAGTTCTTC. It specifies CASSLPGTTYEQFF.

This clonotype was counted only a few times. The rearrangement joins TRBV20-1 to TRBJ2-4; TRBD1 matches 7 bases. Trimming at V came to 6 bases and at J to 1 base, leaving 3 bases not matched to a gene. The CDR3 totals 13 residues. In germline, CDR1 is DFQATT, CDR2 SNEGSKA (reference sequence). The CDR3 reads CSAQTGAKNIQYF. DNA of the CDR3: TGCAGTGCCCAGACAGGGGCCAAAAACATTCAGTACTTC.

This clonotype was found a few times. This sequence joins TRBV6-5 and TRBJ2-7; D is possibly TRBD2 (6 bases). Germline lookup yields CDR1 MNHEY and CDR2 SVGAGI. With 4 bases removed from V and 5 bases from J, the gap between germline ends came to 24 bases. CDR3 size: 17 residues. The CDR3 coding sequence is TGTGCCAGCAGTTCCCGTCGACCGGGACTCTGGGTGGACGAGCAGTACTTC. It translates to CASSSRRPGLWVDEQYF.

This clonotype was counted only a few times. The chain links TRBV29-1 to TRBJ1-1; no reliable D call. Germline CDR1 reads SQVTM; CDR2 reads ANQGSEA. Trimming took 2 bases from V and 7 from J, leaving 5 bases between them. The CDR3 has 10 amino acids. CDR3: CSVERLEAFF. The CDR3 DNA follows: TGCAGCGTTGAACGCCTTGAAGCTTTCTTT. Based on the CDR3 plus reference TRBV29-1 and TRBJ1-1, the full variable domain is SAVISQKPSRDICQRGTSLTIQCQVDSQVTMMFWYRQQPGQSLTLIATANQGSEATYESGFVIDKFPISRPNLTFSTLTVSNMSPEDSSIYLCSVERLEAFFGQGTRLTVV.

This chain connects TRBV7-2 to TRBJ2-5; perhaps D is TRBD1 or TRBD2 (6 bases each). The J call may be faulty, since TRBJ2-7 better matches the DNA end. This CDR3 has 14 residues. Germline V CDR1 and CDR2: SGHTA, FQGNSA. CDR3 sequence reads: CASSLNGGGYEQYF. The CDR3 bases are TGTGCCAGCAGCTTAAACGGGGGCGGCTACGAGCAGTACTTC.

The chain uses TRBV6-1 and TRBJ2-1; a weak D match, TRBD2 (7 bases). The CDR3 runs 17 residues. V lost 5 bases and J 0 bases, leaving 17 bases between the germline ends. In germline, CDR1 is MNHNS, CDR2 SASEGT. This CDR3 is CASSPWGRGNSYNEQFF. The DNA of the CDR3 is TGTGCCAGCAGTCCGTGGGGGAGGGGGAACTCCTACAATGAGCAGTTCTTC.

J is TRBJ2-5 and V is TRBV7-9; 9 bases agree with TRBD2. J was trimmed by 5 bases and V by 5 bases; bases with no gene match: 21. The CDR3 is 19 residues long. Per germline, CDR1 SEHNR and CDR2 FQNEAQ (reference sequence). The CDR3 DNA is TGTGCCAGCAGCCCACGGCCTGGGCTAGCGGGACCGAATCGGGAGACCCAGTACTTC. It translates to CASSPRPGLAGPNRETQYF.

The chain uses TRBV18 and TRBJ1-2; D gene unclear. This CDR3 has 15 amino acids. Per germline, CDR1 KGHSH and CDR2 LQKENI. The V end lost 1 base, the J end lost 4 bases, and 13 bases lay between the germline ends. The DNA for the CDR3 is TGTGCCAGCTCACCACTTGGGGAGATTACCTATGGCTACACCTTC. The encoded protein is CASSPLGEITYGYTF.

This clonotype has a handful of counts. The CDR3 coding sequence is TGTGCCATCTCCTTCGGACTAGCGGGAGCGAGCTCCTACAATGAGCAGTTCTTC. It specifies CAISFGLAGASSYNEQFF. The chain uses TRBV10-3 and TRBJ2-1; 13 positions agree with TRBD2. Germline CDR1 and CDR2: ENHRY and SYGVKD. The CDR3 covers 18 residues. V shed 8 bases, J shed 0 bases, and the junction held 10 bases outside the gene matches.

The V gene is TRBV20-1, the J gene TRBJ1-4; D call uncertain. This CDR3 contains 13 residues. V lost 6 bases to trimming and J lost 3 bases, with 11 bases between them. The germline V gene has CDR1 DFQATT and CDR2 SNEGSKA (reference sequence). This CDR3 reads CSAKRQPNEKLFF. The CDR3 DNA sequence: TGCAGTGCCAAGCGGCAGCCTAATGAAAAACTGTTTTTT.

The sample holds a few counts of this clonotype. CDR3 nucleotides: TGCAGTGCTCCCCCCACTAGCGGACGAGGAGATACGCAGTATTTT. This codes for CSAPPTSGRGDTQYF. The rearrangement links TRBV20-1 to TRBJ2-3; 8 bases line up with TRBD2. Germline lookup yields CDR1 DFQATT and CDR2 SNEGSKA (reference sequence). J was trimmed by 5 bases and V by 5 bases; bases with no gene match: 12. The CDR3 loop spans 15 amino acids.

The J gene is TRBJ1-2, the V gene TRBV6-1; no reliable D call. The CDR3 has 13 residues. V gave up 5 bases and J gave up 8 bases, with 15 bases separating them. From germline, CDR1 is MNHNS and CDR2 SASEGT. The CDR3 DNA follows: TGTGCCAGCAGTTTTGACGCTGCGGGAGGCTACACCTTC. Its translation: CASSFDAAGGYTF.

This chain links TRBV6-2 or TRBV6-3 with TRBJ2-5, with 9 bases that match TRBD2. Germline CDR1 MNHEY, CDR2 SVGEGT. Losses at the gene ends were 5 bases for V and 2 bases for J; bases not matched to a gene: 9. CDR3 size: 16 residues. As DNA, the CDR3 is TGTGCCAGCAGTCTTCTTCCTCTAGCGGGACAAGAGACCCAGTACTTC. Translated: CASSLLPLAGQETQYF.

This clonotype showed up just a few times. The chain is built from TRBV13 and TRBJ2-5, with 9 bases matching TRBD2. The DNA end is more similar to TRBJ2-7, so the J call may be wrong. Per germline, CDR1 PRHDT and CDR2 FYEKMQ (reference sequence). The length of the CDR3 is 17 residues. CDR3: CASSPMGLAGHLYEQYF. The CDR3 nucleotides are TGTGCCAGCAGCCCCATGGGGCTAGCGGGACATCTCTACGAGCAGTACTTC.

This chain links TRBV4-3 with TRBJ2-4; 9 nucleotides align to TRBD2. The CDR3 covers 13 residues. Germline V gene lookup returns CDR1 LGHNA and CDR2 YSLEER. After removal of 1 base from V and 9 bases from J, the junction contained 1 base not matched to a gene. CDR3 in DNA: TGCGCCAGCAGCCAAGTGCGGGGGGGCATTCAGTACTTC. This gives the protein CASSQVRGGIQYF.

The rearrangement links TRBV6-1 to TRBJ1-2; D is uncertain. From germline, CDR1 is MNHNS and CDR2 SASEGT. V lost 2 bases, J lost 0 bases, and 10 bases lay in between. The CDR3 covers 15 residues. The CDR3 nucleotides are TGTGCCAGCAGTGAATTTTCTGGGGCTAACTATGGCTACACCTTC. Translating it yields CASSEFSGANYGYTF.

The chain is built from TRBV2 and TRBJ2-5; 8 bases fit TRBD2. The J call could be wrong; TRBJ2-1 is a better fit for the DNA end. The CDR3 is 14 amino acids. Germline V gives CDR1 SNHLY, CDR2 FYNNEI. The CDR3 bases are TGTGCCACCGAGCGGGGGCAGTCTGGGAATGAGCAGTTCTTC. It codes for CATERGQSGNEQFF.

This clonotype was detected a few times. The chain couples TRBV10-2 to TRBJ2-1; no clear D gene. This CDR3 comprises 12 residues. The V end lost 4 bases, the J end lost 4 bases, and 5 bases lay between the germline ends. Per the germline V gene, CDR1 is WSHSY and CDR2 is SAAADI. CDR3 residues: CASSVTYNEQFF. Here the CDR3 DNA reads TGCGCCAGCAGTGTGACATACAATGAGCAGTTCTTC.

The chain is built from TRBV6-1 and TRBJ2-7; D uncertain. V shed 2 bases and J shed 1 base, with 12 bases lying between them. CDR3 length equals 15 residues. The germline V gene encodes CDR1 MNHNS and CDR2 SASEGT. The DNA of the CDR3 is TGTGCCAGCAGTGAAAGGGTAGGCGAGTCCTACGAGCAGTACTTC. Its translation is CASSERVGESYEQYF.